This TCR beta chain was profiled in a study of CD8+CD57+ T cells in acquired aplastic anemia. TCR beta VDJ and CDR3 were profiled, and genomic DNA was the template. Each CDR3 protein is one row after TCRdb ran MiXCR on the reads. The sample lists about 170,000 distinct CDR3 sequences; 40% to 55% were seen once. About this clonotype itself: What it recognizes is unknown.

Findings and limits, study-wide: Between the patient and control groups, CD8+ Simpson's diversity did not differ significantly.

Individuals selected for sequencing had exhibited CD8+CD57+ cell expansion on flow cytometry. This CDR3 has 14 residues. Germline V gives CDR1 LNHDA, CDR2 SQIVND (reference sequence). The ends were cut back, 3 bases at V and 8 bases at J, with 16 bases in the middle. Material: sorted CD4+, CD8+, or CD8+CD57+ T cells (not recorded which) from PBMCs. This clonotype was sampled from a human donor with aplastic anemia. This chain uses TRBV19 with TRBJ1-2; D is uncertain. CDR3 region: CASSIKGALKGYTF. The CDR3 nucleotides read TGTGCCAGTAGTATTAAGGGAGCATTGAAAGGCTACACCTTC.